The source of this TCR beta chain is a study of shared clonotypes between healthy human individuals. Across the whole study: Donors had three CD4 naive, three CD4 memory, two CD8 naive and one CD8 memory plate apiece. Study outcomes and limitations: Rarefaction revealed incomplete sorted-subset sequencing despite large depth.

CDR1 and CDR2 (germline): SGHRS, YFSETQ. Losses at the gene ends were 4 bases for V and 4 bases for J; bases not matched to a gene: 10. CDR3 length equals 15 residues. About this clone itself: Its antigen is still unknown.

Each subset's genomic DNA was split evenly across several immunoSEQ plates. Libraries were prepared by immunoSEQ multiplex PCR; TCRdb keeps only in-frame clonotypes and omits some of them. The top ten clones hold 0.36% of a sample with 2 million to 3 million clones, 93% of them seen once. The sequencing sample was made of naive CD4+ T cells from PBMCs. Subset given: CD45RA+ positively selected. The gene calls are TRBV5-1 and TRBJ2-7, with 8 nucleotides matching TRBD2. The source is a man younger than 35 in good health. Some clones in this sample may be carry-over from other donors' samples. CDR3 loop: CASSPGGGGLYEQYF. CDR3 DNA: TGCGCCAGCAGCCCCGGGGGGGGCGGGTTATACGAGCAGTACTTC.